The 21 T cell receptor beta chains below all came from one sample that was sequenced in a study of T cells in Graves' hyperthyroidism and ophthalmopathy. Amplification of TCR beta CDR3 regions used RNA as the template. Initially, a first-round RT-PCR of the TCR CDR3 employed the HTBI primer set. TCRdb itself ran the multiplex PCR reads through MiXCR, one entry per CDR3 protein. The profile shows some 570,000 distinct CDR3 sequences, 13% to 15% of them singletons. The sample comprised blood. The receptors shown here come from a woman aged 18-35 years with Graves' ophthalmopathy.

This chain connects TRBV4-1 to TRBJ2-3; tentatively, D is TRBD2 (5 bases). CDR1 and CDR2 from the germline V gene are MGHRA and YSYEKL. The CDR3 loop spans 16 amino acids. V lost 5 bases to trimming and J lost 1 base, with 16 bases between them. This CDR3 reads CASSKNAGVRTDTQYF. The CDR3 region has the DNA TGCGCCAGCAGCAAAAACGCCGGGGTCCGCACAGATACGCAGTATTTT.

V is TRBV2 and J is TRBJ1-4; D unclear. CDR1 SNHLY and CDR2 FYNNEI come from the germline V gene. The CDR3 length is 14 residues. V shed 8 bases and J shed 4 bases, with 14 bases lying between them. The CDR3 sequence is CASRSPTNNEKLFF. In DNA form, the CDR3 reads TGTGCCAGCCGGTCGCCGACAAATAATGAAAAACTGTTTTTT.

In DNA, the CDR3 is TGTGCCAGCAGGAAACAGCGGGAGGACTCCTACGAGCAGTACTTC. Translation: CASRKQREDSYEQYF. V and J are TRBV27 and TRBJ2-7; 9 positions agree with TRBD2. V was clipped by 6 bases and J by 0 bases; unmatched bases: 6. CDR1 is MNHEY, CDR2 SMNVEV, per germline (reference sequence). The CDR3 is made up of 15 amino acids.

This clonotype was counted at least ten times. The genes are TRBV20-1 and TRBJ2-3; 9 positions agree with TRBD2. There are 16 residues in the CDR3. The V gene end was trimmed by 8 bases and the J gene end by 4 bases; junction bases not matched to a gene: 16. CDR1 is DFQATT and CDR2 is SNEGSKA in the germline V gene (reference sequence). The CDR3 sequence: CSPYPTGTSMPDTQYF. CDR3 coding DNA: TGCAGTCCATACCCTACCGGGACTAGCATGCCAGATACGCAGTATTTT.

This clonotype was recorded a few times. In DNA, the CDR3 is TGTGCCAGCAGTGAATTCGGCGGGACAGGGCTCAATAATTCACCCCTCCACTTT. Translated: CASSEFGGTGLNNSPLHF. The chain is built from TRBV25-1 and TRBJ1-6; TRBD1 agrees at 9 bases. This CDR3 comprises 18 residues. V trimming: 1 base; J trimming: 5 bases; junction bases outside the gene matches: 9. Germline CDR1 and CDR2: MGHDK and SYGVNS. The whole variable domain, filled in from reference TRBV25-1 and TRBJ1-6, reads EADIYQTPRYLVIGTGKKITLECSQTMGHDKMYWYQQDPGMELHLIHYSYGVNSTEKGDLSSESTVSRIRTEHFPLTLESARPSHTSQYLCASSEFGGTGLNNSPLHFGNGTRLTVT.

This chain connects TRBV28 to TRBJ1-1, with a weak D call TRBD1 (5 bases). Trimming left V 6 bases short and J 1 base short, with 15 bases between. This CDR3 has 15 residues. Germline V lookup: CDR1 MDHEN, CDR2 SYDVKM. The CDR3 sequence: CASSLGRGRNTEAFF. CDR3 nucleotides: TGTGCCAGCAGCCTAGGGAGGGGACGGAACACTGAAGCTTTCTTT.

This clonotype was seen ten or more times. V and J are TRBV6-5 and TRBJ1-1; a weak D match, TRBD1 (6 bases). There are 14 residues in the CDR3. CDR1 and CDR2 from the germline V gene are MNHEY and SVGAGI. V lost 2 bases to trimming and J lost 3 bases, with 10 bases between them. The CDR3 spells CASSYRAGDTEAFF. Here the CDR3 DNA reads TGTGCCAGCAGTTACAGAGCAGGGGACACTGAAGCTTTCTTT.

This clonotype was observed a few times. The V gene is TRBV28, the J gene TRBJ1-6; D unclear. Germline-derived CDR1 and CDR2 are MDHEN and SYDVKM. V was trimmed by 6 bases and J by 2 bases, leaving 8 bases between them. The CDR3 extends over 14 amino acids. The CDR3 bases are TGTGCCAGCAGCATCGGGACCTATAATTCACCCCTCCACTTT. Translating gives CASSIGTYNSPLHF.

The chain has TRBV5-4 and TRBJ1-1; possibly TRBD1 for D (6 bases). CDR1 is SGHNT and CDR2 is YYREEE in the germline V gene (reference sequence). The CDR3 is 14 amino acids. V lost 3 bases and J lost 3, with 12 bases in between. CDR3 DNA: TGTGCCAGCAGCTCATACAGGGTCTACACTGAAGCTTTCTTT. Its translation is CASSSYRVYTEAFF.

The chain links TRBV4-1 to TRBJ2-5, with 9 bases identical to TRBD2. From germline, CDR1 is MGHRA and CDR2 YSYEKL. V was pared by 4 bases and J by 5 bases, with 11 bases of the junction left unmatched. This CDR3 contains 16 residues. CDR3 region: CASSLRVAGVQETQYF. The CDR3 DNA sequence: TGCGCCAGCAGCCTCCGCGTAGCGGGAGTGCAGGAGACCCAGTACTTC.

This clonotype was counted a few times. The chain joins TRBV4-3 to TRBJ1-1; D remains unclear. The CDR3 consists of 16 residues. Germline-derived CDR1 and CDR2 are LGHNA and YSLEER. V lost 1 base and J lost 0, with 12 bases in between. DNA for the CDR3: TGCGCCAGCAGCCAAGCGATGGGCGCCATGAACACTGAAGCTTTCTTT. This codes for CASSQAMGAMNTEAFF.

This chain uses TRBV29-1 with TRBJ1-2; the match to TRBD1 covers 8 bases. This CDR3 has 17 amino acids. V was pared by 3 bases and J by 1 base, with 13 bases of the junction left unmatched. Germline V gives CDR1 SQVTM, CDR2 ANQGSEA. In DNA form, the CDR3 reads TGCAGCGTTGACAACCAGGGGGCGCCCTCAATTAACTATGGCTACACCTTC. Translating it yields CSVDNQGAPSINYGYTF.

This clonotype was detected many times. The gene calls are TRBV7-9 and TRBJ2-7, with TRBD1 matching over 7 bases. In germline, CDR1 is SEHNR, CDR2 FQNEAQ (reference sequence). The V and J ends lost 5 bases and 0 bases, in that order; junction bases with no gene match: 13. This CDR3 has 17 residues. The CDR3 nucleotides read TGTGCCAGCAGCCGACTCGCCTGGGGGACAGACTCCTACGAGCAGTACTTC. Translating it yields CASSRLAWGTDSYEQYF.

CDR3 bases: TGTGCCAGCAGTTACTCGACAGCCAGCCACAATGAGCAGTTCTTC. Amino acid sequence: CASSYSTASHNEQFF. This chain uses TRBV6-6 with TRBJ2-1, with D perhaps TRBD1 (5 bases). V was cut by 0 bases and J by 5 bases, with 11 bases left in between. CDR3 length: 15 amino acids. Germline-derived CDR1 and CDR2 are MNHNY and SVGAGI (reference sequence).

This clonotype has at least ten counts. The genes are TRBV18 and TRBJ2-1; TRBD2 is a possible D gene (6 bases). With 3 bases removed from V and 6 bases from J, the gap between germline ends came to 15 bases. From germline, CDR1 is KGHSH and CDR2 LQKENI. There are 15 residues in the CDR3. The CDR3 DNA follows: TGTGCCAGCTCACCTTGGGGGGAAGAAGGCAATGAGCAGTTCTTC. Protein sequence: CASSPWGEEGNEQFF.

The V call is TRBV30, the J call TRBJ1-2; 7 bases match TRBD1. Trimming at V came to 2 bases and at J to 6 bases, leaving 9 bases not matched to a gene. There are 14 residues in the CDR3. Germline V CDR1 and CDR2: GTSNPN, SVGIG (reference sequence). The CDR3 sequence: CAWSRDSLGNGYTF. In DNA, the CDR3 is TGTGCCTGGAGTCGGGACAGCCTAGGGAATGGCTACACCTTC.

This clonotype was found once. Since a much larger clone is just one base distant, this may be a read error. The J gene is TRBJ2-3, the V gene TRBV6-2 or TRBV6-3, with 10 bases lining up with TRBD2. Trimming removed 7 bases from V and 2 bases from J; junction bases left unmatched: 6. From germline, CDR1 is MNHEY and CDR2 SVGEGT. This CDR3 is built from 15 residues. This chain's CDR3 is CASISGLANTDTQYF. The CDR3 coding sequence is TGTGCCAGCATCTCGGGACTAGCGAACACAGATACGCAGTATTTT.

This clonotype was seen more than once but under ten times. The chain combines TRBV7-8 with TRBJ1-3; D not resolved. The germline V gene has CDR1 SGHVS and CDR2 FQNEAQ. Trimming took 6 bases from V and 2 from J, leaving 5 bases between them. This CDR3 is 12 amino acids long. The DNA of the CDR3 is TGTGCCAGCAGATCCACTGGAAACACCATATATTTT. Residues: CASRSTGNTIYF.

The sample holds many counts of this clonotype. V is TRBV12-5 and J is TRBJ1-1; 10 nucleotides align to TRBD1. This CDR3 is built from 17 residues. Trimming cost V 10 bases and J 0 bases; bases outside gene matches: 14. Germline CDR1 LGHNT, CDR2 FRNRAP. CDR3 amino acids: CATQPGTGVLLNTEAFF. The CDR3 DNA follows: TGTGCTACCCAGCCTGGGACAGGGGTCCTCCTGAACACTGAAGCTTTCTTT.

This clonotype was observed a few times. This chain uses TRBV3-1 with TRBJ2-7, with D hard to call. CDR1 and CDR2 from the germline V gene are LGHDT and YNNKEL (reference sequence). CDR3 size: 13 residues. The V gene lost 1 base and the J gene lost 3 bases, with 7 bases spanning the gap. The CDR3 sequence is CASSQGLDYEQYF. The CDR3 nucleotides are TGTGCCAGCAGCCAAGGGCTAGACTACGAGCAGTACTTC.

This chain links TRBV6-1 with TRBJ2-5; perhaps D is TRBD1 or TRBD2 (5 bases each). In germline, CDR1 is MNHNS, CDR2 SASEGT. The CDR3 is 14 amino acids. The germline V and J ends were trimmed by 5 bases and 5 bases, with 15 bases remaining between them. DNA of the CDR3: TGTGCCAGCAGTCCCCTCGCCGAGGGGGAGACCCAGTACTTC. Translated: CASSPLAEGETQYF.